What follows are 10 T cell receptor beta chains derived from one specimen sequenced in a study of response to subunit inactivated influenza vaccine. TCRdb reanalysed the RT-PCR reads using MiXCR and keeps one entry per CDR3 protein. The sample records some 540,000 distinct CDR3 sequences, around 21% being singletons. This same sample was also taken into another study, of T cells expressing NK-cell markers. That work states: The authors generated TCR beta cDNA through 5'RACE template switching with UMIs.

The source was CD4+ T cells sorted from PBMCs, collected 11 to 12 days after vaccination. These receptors all stem from a man between 45 and 60 years old who received an inactivated influenza vaccine.

This clonotype was observed a handful of times. The DNA of the CDR3 is TGTGCCACCAGTGAACAGGGGGCGAGGGAGCAGTACTTC. Protein sequence: CATSEQGAREQYF. The chain is built from TRBV24-1 and TRBJ2-7; 9 nucleotides agree with TRBD1. The CDR3 totals 13 residues. Looked up from germline, CDR1 is KGHDR and CDR2 is SFDVKD. The V and J ends lost 4 bases and 7 bases, in that order; junction bases with no gene match: 4.

This clonotype was counted only a few times. The chain carries TRBV5-5 and TRBJ2-5; 8 bases are a match to TRBD1. V shed 1 base and J 6 bases; nucleotides not matched to a gene: 5. CDR1 is SGHKS and CDR2 is YYEKEE in the germline V gene (reference sequence). The CDR3 runs 14 residues. Here the CDR3 reads CASSLTGGLKTQYF. The DNA for the CDR3 is TGTGCCAGCAGCTTGACAGGGGGGCTGAAGACCCAGTACTTC. Combining the CDR3 with reference TRBV5-5 and TRBJ2-5 gives the whole variable domain DAGVTQSPTHLIKTRGQQVTLRCSPISGHKSVSWYQQVLGQGPQFIFQYYEKEERGRGNFPDRFSARQFPNYSSELNVNALLLGDSALYLCASSLTGGLKTQYFGPGTRLLVL.

In this sample, this clonotype turned up many times. The chain is built from TRBV7-2 and TRBJ2-3, with TRBD2 matching over 15 bases. The V gene end was trimmed by 8 bases and the J gene end by 6 bases; junction bases not matched to a gene: 18. The V gene's germline CDR1 is SGHTA and CDR2 FQGNSA. The CDR3 sequence is 19 residues long. CDR3 coding DNA: TGTGCCAGCCCACCGGGACTAGCGGGGGGCCACTACCTCGACGATACGCAGTATTTT. It encodes CASPPGLAGGHYLDDTQYF.

The gene calls are TRBV5-1 and TRBJ2-5, with D maybe TRBD2 (5 bases). Trimming pared 0 bases from V and 0 bases from J, leaving 9 bases between. Germline values: CDR1 SGHRS, CDR2 YFSETQ. This CDR3 has 15 residues. CDR3 sequence (DNA): TGCGCCAGCAGCTTGGGGAGCGGATACCAAGAGACCCAGTACTTC. It codes for CASSLGSGYQETQYF.

This chain uses TRBV4-2 with TRBJ2-3, with 9 bases aligning to TRBD1. The CDR3 consists of 15 residues. V gave up 1 base and J gave up 1 base; unmatched junction bases: 0. CDR1 and CDR2 from the germline V gene are LGHNA and YNFKEQ. The CDR3 DNA reads as TGTGCCAGCAGCCAAGGGGACAGGGGCACAGATACGCAGTATTTT. This codes for CASSQGDRGTDTQYF.

V usage is TRBV12-3 or TRBV12-4 and J usage is TRBJ1-5; weak D call: TRBD1 (5 bases). The CDR3 has 13 residues. Trimming shortened V by 5 bases and J by 6 bases, and 11 bases separated the two germline ends. Here the CDR3 reads CASSQLDSQPQHF. Written as DNA, the CDR3 is TGTGCCAGCAGTCAACTAGACAGTCAGCCCCAGCATTTT.

V is TRBV18 and J is TRBJ1-1; D perhaps matches TRBD1 (5 bases). The V gene's germline CDR1 is KGHSH and CDR2 LQKENI. The V end lost 0 bases, the J end lost 3 bases, and 11 bases lay between the germline ends. The CDR3 spans 15 residues. The CDR3, as DNA: TGTGCCAGCTCACCACCGGGACTATGGGACACTGAAGCTTTCTTT. Translated: CASSPPGLWDTEAFF.

The chain combines TRBV20-1 with TRBJ1-2; D is perhaps TRBD1 (5 bases). Trimming took off 0 bases at V and 8 bases at J, with 10 bases between the two ends. Germline assignment: CDR1 DFQATT and CDR2 SNEGSKA (reference sequence). The CDR3 extends over 12 amino acids. CDR3 coding DNA: TGCAGTGCTAGAGATTGGGGGTTGGGCTACACCTTC. It specifies CSARDWGLGYTF.

The rearrangement uses TRBV5-1 and TRBJ2-1; TRBD1 matches 8 bases. The trim removed 4 bases at V and 6 bases at J, leaving 6 bases unmatched. Germline V gene data show CDR1 as SGHRS and CDR2 as YFSETQ. This CDR3 is built from 14 residues. The CDR3, as DNA: TGCGCCAGCAGCCCTCAGGGGGCAGCCAATGAGCAGTTCTTC. As protein: CASSPQGAANEQFF.

The V and J genes are TRBV6-1 and TRBJ2-5; TRBD2 is a possible D gene (5 bases). In germline, CDR1 is MNHNS, CDR2 SASEGT. V lost 7 bases to trimming and J lost 5 bases, with 8 bases between them. The CDR3 totals 11 residues. The CDR3 DNA reads TGTGCCAGCAAGACGGGGGAGACCCAGTACTTC. Residues: CASKTGETQYF.